Sequencing of this T cell receptor (beta chain) was carried out in a study of radiotherapy plus CTLA-4 blockade in lung cancer. CTLA-4 blockade using ipilimumab, together with focal radiation, was received by patients with chemo-refractory metastatic non-small-cell lung cancer. Data came from immunoSEQ multiplex PCR; TCRdb stores just in-frame clones and leaves some out. The table includes about 36,000 clones, about two thirds detected once. V was pared by 2 bases and J by 4 bases, with 5 bases of the junction left unmatched. CDR1 SGHRS and CDR2 YFSETQ come from the germline V gene. This CDR3 has 14 residues. Whole-study results and caveats: Clones derived from tumor TCRs expanded in blood after radiotherapy plus ipilimumab. Response, reportedly, was best predicted by interferon-beta along with early blood T cell clone dynamics.

About this clone itself: Its antigen is still unknown.

The genes are TRBV5-1 and TRBJ1-1, with 7 bases fitting TRBD1. The sequence was collected from a human donor with non-small cell lung cancer who had stable disease on radiotherapy plus ipilimumab. The source was peripheral blood, collected from a patient treated with radiotherapy plus ipilimumab. This chain's CDR3 is CASSLGGRVTEAFF. Here the CDR3 DNA reads TGCGCCAGCAGCTTAGGGGGCAGGGTCACTGAAGCTTTCTTT. Together with reference TRBV5-1 and TRBJ1-1, the CDR3 gives the full variable domain: KAGVTQTPRYLIKTRGQQVTLSCSPISGHRSVSWYQQTPGQGLQFLFEYFSETQRNKGNFPGRFSGRQFSNSRSEMNVSTLELGDSALYLCASSLGGRVTEAFFGQGTRLTVV.